Following are 14 T cell receptor beta chains from one sample sequenced in a study of control samples from healthy donors and cancer patients. Assay: immunoSEQ multiplex PCR; the TCRdb copy retains only in-frame clones and omits some. In the table there are 150,000 to 200,000 clones, around 87% of which are singletons. The sequencing sample was made of blood. The receptors were gathered from a woman aged 45-65 years in good health.

J is TRBJ1-2 and V is TRBV7-9; 7 bases are shared with TRBD1. V shed 4 bases and J 8 bases; nucleotides not matched to a gene: 7. Germline lookup yields CDR1 SEHNR and CDR2 FQNEAQ (reference sequence). The CDR3 has 13 amino acids. The DNA of the CDR3 is TGTGCCAGCAGCTCAACAGGGGATGGCGGCTACACCTTC. This encodes CASSSTGDGGYTF.

The chain combines TRBV28 with TRBJ2-1, with a weak D call TRBD1 (5 bases). This CDR3 is built from 14 residues. The V and J ends lost 7 bases and 8 bases respectively, with 18 bases between them. Germline CDR1 and CDR2: MDHEN and SYDVKM. The CDR3 protein is CASTKGATIHEQFF. The CDR3 DNA follows: TGTGCCAGCACGAAAGGGGCTACGATCCATGAGCAGTTCTTC.

The chain recombines TRBV19 with TRBJ1-6; D might be TRBD1 (5 bases). Trimming took 3 bases from V and 0 from J, leaving 12 bases between them. The CDR3 has 17 residues. Germline V gene data show CDR1 as LNHDA and CDR2 as SQIVND (reference sequence). Here the CDR3 DNA reads TGTGCCAGTAGTATGCGGGGCCTCAGCTCCTATAATTCACCCCTCCACTTT. Amino acids: CASSMRGLSSYNSPLHF.

The chain links TRBV5-4 to TRBJ2-3; 8 bases agree with TRBD1. The CDR3 covers 15 residues. The junction had 4 bases not matched to a gene; V was cut back by 0 bases and J by 4 bases. The germline CDR1 and CDR2 sequences are SGHNT and YYREEE (reference sequence). The CDR3: CASSLGQGFADTQYF. The DNA of the CDR3 is TGTGCCAGCAGCTTGGGACAGGGGTTCGCAGATACGCAGTATTTT.

V gene TRBV18 combines with J gene TRBJ2-3; the D gene is possibly TRBD1 (6 bases). The CDR3 has 15 amino acids. V lost 3 bases, J lost 3 bases, and 13 bases lay in between. The V gene's germline CDR1 is KGHSH and CDR2 LQKENI. In DNA, the CDR3 is TGTGCCAGCTCACCGTCCGGCCAGGGGACAGATACGCAGTATTTT. Translated: CASSPSGQGTDTQYF.

The chain recombines TRBV19 with TRBJ2-1; D remains unclear. V was shortened by 7 bases and J by 0 bases, with 13 bases between the two germline ends. Germline-derived CDR1 and CDR2 are LNHDA and SQIVND (reference sequence). CDR3 length equals 15 residues. CDR3 nucleotides: TGTGCCAGTACCGACTTGATTCGCTCCTACAATGAGCAGTTCTTC. This translates into CASTDLIRSYNEQFF.

V usage is TRBV6-5 and J usage is TRBJ1-2; D remains unclear. The CDR3 totals 16 residues. The V and J ends lost 0 bases and 4 bases respectively, with 15 bases between them. Germline CDR1 MNHEY, CDR2 SVGAGI. CDR3: CASSYSLRSSGYGYTF. Written as DNA, the CDR3 is TGTGCCAGCAGTTACTCCCTCCGTTCGTCCGGCTATGGCTACACCTTC.

The chain combines TRBV19 with TRBJ2-7, with 7 positions matching TRBD1. Per the germline V gene, CDR1 is LNHDA and CDR2 is SQIVND (reference sequence). The CDR3 runs 14 residues. With V trimmed by 3 bases and J by 3 bases, 5 bases remained unmatched. Here the CDR3 DNA reads TGTGCCAGTAGTATTGCTGGGACAGACTACGAGCAGTACTTC. It encodes CASSIAGTDYEQYF. The full variable domain, with the rest looked up from reference TRBV19 and TRBJ2-7, is DGGITQSPKYLFRKEGQNVTLSCEQNLNHDAMYWYRQDPGQGLRLIYYSQIVNDFQKGDIAEGYSVSREKKESFPLTVTSAQKNPTAFYLCASSIAGTDYEQYFGPGTRLTVT.

This sequence joins TRBV6-5 and TRBJ2-7; 8 bases agree with TRBD1. The CDR3 sequence is 14 residues long. In germline, CDR1 is MNHEY, CDR2 SVGAGI. With 6 bases clipped from V and 2 bases from J, the junction kept 6 bases outside the gene matches. CDR3 region: CASRDRVRAYEQYF. For the CDR3, the DNA is TGTGCCAGCAGGGACAGGGTTAGGGCCTACGAGCAGTACTTC.

V usage is TRBV28 and J usage is TRBJ2-4; D is possibly TRBD1 or TRBD2 (5 bases each). CDR3 length: 15 amino acids. Deletions cut 5 bases from V and 1 base from J, with 12 bases between. The germline gives CDR1 MDHEN, CDR2 SYDVKM. CDR3 amino acids: CASSPGGMAKNIQYF. CDR3 coding DNA: TGTGCCAGCAGTCCTGGGGGTATGGCCAAAAACATTCAGTACTTC.

This clone showed up just a few times. V usage is TRBV28 and J usage is TRBJ1-2; the match to TRBD1 covers 7 bases. Trimming cost V 5 bases and J 8 bases; bases outside gene matches: 14. CDR1 is MDHEN and CDR2 is SYDVKM in the germline V gene. The CDR3 spans 15 residues. In DNA, the CDR3 is TGTGCCAGCAGTCCACCAAAACCGGGACAGCAAGGCTACACCTTC. Amino acid sequence: CASSPPKPGQQGYTF.

This chain joins TRBV4-1 and TRBJ2-3; D is unclear. Trimming took 0 bases from V and 5 from J, leaving 9 bases between them. Germline loops: CDR1 MGHRA, CDR2 YSYEKL. The CDR3 loop spans 14 amino acids. In DNA, the CDR3 is TGCGCCAGCAGCCAAGATTTGGCGAGAGATACGCAGTATTTT. This encodes CASSQDLARDTQYF.

CDR3 bases: TGTGCCAGCAGCTTGAGTGGACGGAAGTCCTACGAGCAGTACTTC. This translates into CASSLSGRKSYEQYF. This chain joins TRBV5-4 and TRBJ2-7; unclear D gene. Germline lookup yields CDR1 SGHNT and CDR2 YYREEE (reference sequence). This CDR3 has 15 residues. V lost 1 base to trimming and J lost 1 base, with 12 bases between them.

This chain links TRBV11-1 with TRBJ1-1; D remains unclear. V shed 1 base and J shed 7 bases, with 7 bases lying between them. CDR1 is SGHAT and CDR2 is FQDESV in the germline V gene (reference sequence). The CDR3 is made up of 12 amino acids. CDR3 sequence: CASSLDLSEAFF. CDR3 bases: TGTGCCAGCAGCTTAGATCTCAGTGAAGCTTTCTTT.